This TCR beta chain was recorded in a study of cytomegalovirus exposure and HLA in healthy donors. PCR employed 60 Vbeta and 13 Jbeta primers. This table comes from immunoSEQ multiplex PCR, and its TCRdb copy is limited to in-frame clones, with some not included. The sample includes 150,000 to 200,000 clones, 68% of them seen just once. The V and J ends lost 4 bases and 8 bases, in that order; junction bases with no gene match: 8. CDR1 is ENHRY, CDR2 SYGVKD, per germline. There are 14 residues in the CDR3. The sequence derives from a man in his fifties in good health and CMV-seronegative. Sequenced material: PBMCs. The chain combines TRBV10-3 with TRBJ1-3; 7 positions match TRBD1. The CDR3 sequence: CAISVGGQLDTIYF. Written as DNA, the CDR3 is TGTGCCATCAGTGTTGGGGGACAGCTTGACACCATATATTTT.